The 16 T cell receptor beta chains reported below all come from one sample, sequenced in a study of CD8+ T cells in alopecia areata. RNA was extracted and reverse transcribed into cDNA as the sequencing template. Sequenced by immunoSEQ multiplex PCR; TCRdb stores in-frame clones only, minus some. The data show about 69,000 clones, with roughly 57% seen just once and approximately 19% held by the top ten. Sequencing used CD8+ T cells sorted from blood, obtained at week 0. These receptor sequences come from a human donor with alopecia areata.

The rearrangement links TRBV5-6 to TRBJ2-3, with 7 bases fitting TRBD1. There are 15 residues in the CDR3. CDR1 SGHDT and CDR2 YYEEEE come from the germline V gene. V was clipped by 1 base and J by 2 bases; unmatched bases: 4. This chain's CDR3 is CASSLLGGDTDTQYF. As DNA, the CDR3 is TGTGCCAGCAGCTTGTTAGGGGGCGACACAGATACGCAGTATTTT.

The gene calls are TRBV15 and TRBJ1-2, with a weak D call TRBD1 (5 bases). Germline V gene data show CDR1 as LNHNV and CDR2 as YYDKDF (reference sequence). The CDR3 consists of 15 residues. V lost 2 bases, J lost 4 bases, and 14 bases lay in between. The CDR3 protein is CATSRRGVPIYGYTF. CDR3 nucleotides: TGTGCCACCAGCAGACGGGGGGTCCCAATCTATGGCTACACCTTC.

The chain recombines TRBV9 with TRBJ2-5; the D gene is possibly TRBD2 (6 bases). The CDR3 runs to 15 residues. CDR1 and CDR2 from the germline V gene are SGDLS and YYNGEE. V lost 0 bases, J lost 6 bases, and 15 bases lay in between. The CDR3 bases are TGTGCCAGCAGCGTAGAAGAAGCTAGCGAACAGACCCAGTACTTC. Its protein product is CASSVEEASEQTQYF. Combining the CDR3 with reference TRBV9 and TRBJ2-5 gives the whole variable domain DSGVTQTPKHLITATGQRVTLRCSPRSGDLSVYWYQQSLDQGLQFLIQYYNGEERAKGNILERFSAQQFPDLHSELNLSSLELGDSALYFCASSVEEASEQTQYFGPGTRLLVL.

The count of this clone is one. The CDR3 here is CASSPGTGYNEQFF. The CDR3 region has the DNA TGTGCCAGCAGCCCCGGGACAGGGTACAATGAGCAGTTCTTC. The rearrangement uses TRBV7-9 and TRBJ2-1, with 9 bases identical to TRBD1. This CDR3 is built from 14 residues. Germline V gene data show CDR1 as SEHNR and CDR2 as FQNEAQ (reference sequence). The junction had 3 bases not matched to a gene; V was cut back by 5 bases and J by 4 bases.

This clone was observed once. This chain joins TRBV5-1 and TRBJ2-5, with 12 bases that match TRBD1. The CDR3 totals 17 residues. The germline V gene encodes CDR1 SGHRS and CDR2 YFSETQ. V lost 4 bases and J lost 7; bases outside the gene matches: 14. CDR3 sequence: CASSPASGTGGWVTQYF. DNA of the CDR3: TGCGCCAGCAGCCCCGCTTCCGGGACAGGGGGCTGGGTGACCCAGTACTTC.

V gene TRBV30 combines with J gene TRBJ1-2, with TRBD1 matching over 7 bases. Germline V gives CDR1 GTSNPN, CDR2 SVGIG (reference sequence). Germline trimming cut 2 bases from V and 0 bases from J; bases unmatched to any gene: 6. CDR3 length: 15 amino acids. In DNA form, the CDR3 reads TGTGCCTGGAGTACATGGGACAGCACTAACTATGGCTACACCTTC. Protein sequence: CAWSTWDSTNYGYTF.

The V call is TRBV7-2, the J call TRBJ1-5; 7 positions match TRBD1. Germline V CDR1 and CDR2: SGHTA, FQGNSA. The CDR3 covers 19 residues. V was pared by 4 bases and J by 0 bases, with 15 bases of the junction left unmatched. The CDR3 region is CASSSYPSQGKNSNQPQHF. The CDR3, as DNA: TGTGCCAGCAGCTCATATCCCTCACAGGGGAAGAATAGCAATCAGCCCCAGCATTTT.

The CDR3: CASSRGYNEQFF. DNA for the CDR3: TGTGCCAGCAGCCGGGGGTACAATGAGCAGTTCTTC. The chain joins TRBV9 to TRBJ2-1; weak D call: TRBD2 (6 bases). Germline CDR1 SGDLS, CDR2 YYNGEE. The CDR3 runs to 12 residues. Trimming shortened V by 4 bases and J by 4 bases, and 6 bases separated the two germline ends.

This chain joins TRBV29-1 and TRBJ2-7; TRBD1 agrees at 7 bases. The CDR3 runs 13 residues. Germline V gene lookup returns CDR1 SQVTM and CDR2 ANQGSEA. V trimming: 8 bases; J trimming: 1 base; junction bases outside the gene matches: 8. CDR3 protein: CSCTTGLSYEQYF. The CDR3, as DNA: TGCAGCTGCACGACAGGGCTGTCCTACGAGCAGTACTTC.

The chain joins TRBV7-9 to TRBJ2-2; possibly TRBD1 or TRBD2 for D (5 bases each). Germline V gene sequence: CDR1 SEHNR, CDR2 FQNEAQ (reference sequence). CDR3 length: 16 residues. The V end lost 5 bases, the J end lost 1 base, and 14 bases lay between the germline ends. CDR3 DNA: TGTGCCAGCAGCCCTTTAACTAGGGGGAACACCGGGGAGCTGTTTTTT. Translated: CASSPLTRGNTGELFF.

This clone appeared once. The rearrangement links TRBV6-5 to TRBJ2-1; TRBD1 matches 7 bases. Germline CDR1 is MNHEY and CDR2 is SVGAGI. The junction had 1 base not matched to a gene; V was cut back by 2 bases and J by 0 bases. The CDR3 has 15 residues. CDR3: CASSYRDSSYNEQFF. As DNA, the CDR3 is TGTGCCAGCAGTTACCGGGACAGCTCCTACAATGAGCAGTTCTTC.

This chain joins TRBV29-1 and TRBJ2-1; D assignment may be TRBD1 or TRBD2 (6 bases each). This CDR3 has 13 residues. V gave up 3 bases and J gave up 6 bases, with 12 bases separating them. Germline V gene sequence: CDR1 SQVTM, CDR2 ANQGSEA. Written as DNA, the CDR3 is TGCAGCGTTGAGGGCAGGGGAGGCAATGAGCAGTTCTTC. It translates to CSVEGRGGNEQFF.

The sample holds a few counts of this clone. CDR3 in DNA: TGTGCCAGTTCGATGACAGCCACATCCACAGATACGCAGTATTTT. It specifies CASSMTATSTDTQYF. This sequence joins TRBV19 and TRBJ2-3; D is possibly TRBD1 (5 bases). This CDR3 spans 15 amino acids. CDR1 is LNHDA and CDR2 is SQIVND in the germline V gene (reference sequence). V was clipped by 8 bases and J by 2 bases, with 17 bases between them.

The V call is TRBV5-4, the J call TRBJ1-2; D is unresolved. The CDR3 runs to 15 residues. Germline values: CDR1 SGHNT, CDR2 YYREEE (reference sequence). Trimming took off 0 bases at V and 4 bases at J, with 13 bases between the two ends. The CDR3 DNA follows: TGTGCCAGCAGCTTGGGTGGGGATTGGGCCTATGGCTACACCTTC. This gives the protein CASSLGGDWAYGYTF. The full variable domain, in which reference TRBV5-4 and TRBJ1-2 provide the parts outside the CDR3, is ETGVTQSPTHLIKTRGQQVTLRCSSQSGHNTVSWYQQALGQGPQFIFQYYREEENGRGNFPPRFSGLQFPNYSSELNVNALELDDSALYLCASSLGGDWAYGYTFGSGTRLTVV.

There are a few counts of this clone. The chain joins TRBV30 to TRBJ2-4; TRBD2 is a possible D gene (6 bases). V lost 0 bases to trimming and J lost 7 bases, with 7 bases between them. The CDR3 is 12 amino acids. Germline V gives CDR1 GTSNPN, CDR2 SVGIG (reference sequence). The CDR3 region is CAWSVEGNIQYF. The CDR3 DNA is TGTGCCTGGAGTGTGGAGGGGAACATTCAGTACTTC.

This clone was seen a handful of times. The CDR3 DNA reads TGTGCCAGCAGTGAACTAGCGGGGAACACCGGGGAGCTGTTTTTT. Its translation: CASSELAGNTGELFF. The V call is TRBV25-1, the J call TRBJ2-2, with 8 bases matching TRBD2. Looked up from germline, CDR1 is MGHDK and CDR2 is SYGVNS. The trim removed 2 bases at V and 1 base at J, leaving 0 bases unmatched. The CDR3 covers 15 residues.